Given below is one TCR beta chain in context. This CDR3 comprises 14 residues. The V end was cut by 1 base, the J end by 3 bases, with 10 bases between. The germline V gene encodes CDR1 SEHNR and CDR2 FQNEAQ (reference sequence). Reverse transcription used 0.5 to 1 ug RNA and random hexamers. Via MiXCR, TCRdb re-called the immunoSEQ multiplex PCR reads, giving one row per CDR3 protein. The sample shows around 130,000 distinct CDR3 sequences, about 94% of them seen only once. The sample belongs to a study of CD8 T cells in Susac syndrome. Material for sequencing was CD4+ T cells from PBMCs. The chain uses TRBV7-9 and TRBJ2-7; the D gene is possibly TRBD1 (5 bases). This receptor was obtained from a human donor with multiple sclerosis. CDR3 sequence reads: CASSLEGRDYEQYF. CDR3 nucleotides: TGTGCCAGCAGCTTAGAGGGCAGGGACTACGAGCAGTACTTC.